These 5 T cell receptor beta chains share one sample of origin, sequenced in a study of neurological immune-mediated disorders. Described time point: longitudinal time-point 1 (baseline). TCRdb re-called the 5' RACE reads with MiXCR, one entry per CDR3 protein. The sample carries some 71,000 distinct CDR3 sequences, around 9.6% recorded once. Material: PBMCs. The source is a man aged 25 to 40 in good health.

This clonotype was observed at least ten times. This rearrangement joins TRBV7-2 to TRBJ2-7; D gene ambiguous. Trimming pared 2 bases from V and 3 bases from J, leaving 8 bases between. Germline CDR1 SGHTA, CDR2 FQGNSA. The CDR3 sequence is 13 residues long. The CDR3 here is CASSLSPGYEQYF. CDR3 nucleotide sequence: TGTGCCAGCAGCTTAAGCCCAGGCTACGAGCAGTACTTC. Complete variable domain (other parts from reference TRBV7-2 and TRBJ2-7): GAGVSQSPSNKVTEKGKDVELRCDPISGHTALYWYRQSLGQGLEFLIYFQGNSAPDKSGLPSDRFSAERTGGSVSTLTIQRTQQEDSAVYLCASSLSPGYEQYFGPGTRLTVT.

This clonotype was picked up many times. V usage is TRBV5-1 and J usage is TRBJ2-3, with unresolved D. V lost 2 bases to trimming and J lost 2 bases, with 9 bases between them. The CDR3 runs to 14 residues. Germline-derived CDR1 and CDR2 are SGHRS and YFSETQ. CDR3 residues: CASSLRVNTDTQYF. DNA for the CDR3: TGCGCCAGCAGCTTACGAGTAAACACAGATACGCAGTATTTT.

The chain has TRBV28 and TRBJ2-4; TRBD2 matches 7 bases. This CDR3 region has 16 residues. With V trimmed by 7 bases and J by 0 bases, 9 bases remained unmatched. Germline loops: CDR1 MDHEN, CDR2 SYDVKM. The CDR3 region is CASNDVLAVAKNIQYF. The CDR3 DNA reads TGTGCCAGCAATGATGTTCTAGCGGTAGCCAAAAACATTCAGTACTTC.

This clonotype was picked up many times. V usage is TRBV7-2 and J usage is TRBJ2-4, with D perhaps matching TRBD2 (5 bases). The CDR3 contains 12 residues. Germline V gene lookup returns CDR1 SGHTA and CDR2 FQGNSA. Trimming removed 6 bases at V and 6 bases at J, with 9 bases between. CDR3 loop: CASSMDLNIQYF. DNA of the CDR3: TGTGCCAGCAGTATGGACTTAAACATTCAGTACTTC.

This clonotype was detected ten times or more. The chain has TRBV28 and TRBJ2-1, with TRBD1 matching over 7 bases. CDR1 and CDR2 from the germline V gene are MDHEN and SYDVKM. V lost 5 bases and J lost 7; bases outside the gene matches: 14. CDR3 length: 16 residues. The CDR3 DNA reads TGTGCCAGCAGTCCCTCATTTTTAGACAGGGTGAATGAGCAGTTCTTC. Amino acid sequence: CASSPSFLDRVNEQFF.